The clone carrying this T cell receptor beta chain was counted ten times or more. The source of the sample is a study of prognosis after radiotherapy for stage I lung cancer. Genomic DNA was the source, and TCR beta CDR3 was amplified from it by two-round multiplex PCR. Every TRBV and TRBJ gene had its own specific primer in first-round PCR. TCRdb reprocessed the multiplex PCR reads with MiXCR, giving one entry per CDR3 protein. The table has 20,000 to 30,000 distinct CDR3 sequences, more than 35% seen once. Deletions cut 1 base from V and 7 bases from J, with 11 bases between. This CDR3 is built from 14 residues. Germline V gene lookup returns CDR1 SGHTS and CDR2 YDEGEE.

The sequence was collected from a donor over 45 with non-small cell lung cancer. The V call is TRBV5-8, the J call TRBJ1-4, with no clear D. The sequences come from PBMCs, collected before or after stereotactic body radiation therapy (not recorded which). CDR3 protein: CASSLSLVGEKLFF. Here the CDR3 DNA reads TGTGCCAGCAGCTTGAGCCTGGTGGGTGAAAAACTGTTTTTT.